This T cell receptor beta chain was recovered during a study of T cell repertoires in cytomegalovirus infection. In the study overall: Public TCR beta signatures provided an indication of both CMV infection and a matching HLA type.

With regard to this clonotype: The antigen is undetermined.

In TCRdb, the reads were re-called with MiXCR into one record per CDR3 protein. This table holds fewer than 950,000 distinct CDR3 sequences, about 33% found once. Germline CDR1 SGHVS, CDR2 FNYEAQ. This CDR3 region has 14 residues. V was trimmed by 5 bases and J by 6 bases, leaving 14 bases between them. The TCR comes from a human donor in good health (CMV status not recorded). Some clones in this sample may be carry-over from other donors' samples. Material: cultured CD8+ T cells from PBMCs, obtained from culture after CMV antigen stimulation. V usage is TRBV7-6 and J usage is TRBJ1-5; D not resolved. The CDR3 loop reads CASSSRSSPQPQHF. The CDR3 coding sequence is TGTGCCAGCAGCAGTAGAAGCTCCCCTCAGCCCCAGCATTTT.